The next 21 T cell receptor beta chains were all read from a single sample in a study of radiation and T cells in renal cell carcinoma. Described time point: baseline pretreatment blood. Treatment described: 15 Gy SBRT to primary tumor, nephrectomy 4 weeks later. Clones were sequenced by immunoSEQ multiplex PCR, and TCRdb holds only the in-frame ones, with some missing. The sample lists more than 75,000 clones, 82% occurring once. Sequencing used blood, obtained from a patient whose treatment included radiotherapy and nephrectomy. The receptor set was obtained from a man in his 60s with renal cell carcinoma.

CDR3 amino acids: CASSPRTEPNTEAFF. The CDR3 DNA reads as TGTGCCAGCTCACCGAGGACAGAACCGAACACTGAAGCTTTCTTT. The chain joins TRBV18 to TRBJ1-1; a weak D match, TRBD1 (6 bases). Trimming took 3 bases from V and 1 from J, leaving 12 bases between them. This CDR3 has 15 amino acids. In germline, CDR1 is KGHSH, CDR2 LQKENI.

This chain connects TRBV6-1 to TRBJ2-5; perhaps TRBD2 as D (6 bases). Germline V lookup: CDR1 MNHNS, CDR2 SASEGT. The CDR3 is 12 amino acids. Trimming stripped 5 bases from V and 5 bases from J, with 9 bases between. The CDR3 DNA is TGTGCCAGCAGTTATCGGGGGGAGACCCAGTACTTC. It codes for CASSYRGETQYF.

This clone has a handful of counts. The chain recombines TRBV6-5 with TRBJ1-1; D is uncertain. Trimming stripped 7 bases from V and 1 base from J, with 4 bases between. CDR1 is MNHEY and CDR2 is SVGAGI in the germline V gene. There are 11 residues in the CDR3. The CDR3 loop reads CASMRNTEAFF. CDR3 in DNA: TGTGCCAGCATGAGGAACACTGAAGCTTTCTTT.

The chain links TRBV7-9 to TRBJ2-2; D gene unclear. V lost 4 bases to trimming and J lost 5 bases, with 11 bases between them. This CDR3 region has 14 residues. Per the germline V gene, CDR1 is SEHNR and CDR2 is FQNEAQ (reference sequence). In DNA, the CDR3 is TGTGCCAGCAGCTCCCTTGTGGGGACCGGGGAGCTGTTTTTT. This sequence encodes CASSSLVGTGELFF.

This chain joins TRBV7-7 and TRBJ2-1; 8 nucleotides line up with TRBD2. Germline loops: CDR1 SSHAT, CDR2 FNYEAQ (reference sequence). This CDR3 spans 15 amino acids. V dropped 5 bases and J dropped 6; count of bases not matched to a gene: 9. CDR3 in DNA: TGTGCCAGCAGCCAAGGGGTAGCGGGACTCAATGAGCAGTTCTTC. Translating gives CASSQGVAGLNEQFF.

The chain is built from TRBV28 and TRBJ2-7, with 11 bases that match TRBD2. The J segment lost 3 bases and the V segment lost 9 bases, leaving 16 bases of the junction unmatched. The CDR3 consists of 17 residues. Germline V lookup: CDR1 MDHEN, CDR2 SYDVKM. In DNA form, the CDR3 reads TGTGCCAGTACCCGGACTAGCGGGTCCTACCCCCTCTACGAGCAGTACTTC. Translated: CASTRTSGSYPLYEQYF.

The chain combines TRBV14 with TRBJ1-1, with a tentative D call TRBD1 (6 bases). In germline, CDR1 is SGHDN, CDR2 FVKESK. The CDR3 sequence is 15 residues long. V lost 2 bases and J 3 bases, leaving 13 bases between the germline ends. CDR3 region: CASSQIGGADTEAFF. The CDR3 DNA sequence: TGTGCCAGCAGCCAAATCGGGGGGGCGGACACTGAAGCTTTCTTT. The full variable domain, rest sourced from reference TRBV14 and TRBJ1-1, is EAGVTQFPSHSVIEKGQTVTLRCDPISGHDNLYWYRRVMGKEIKFLLHFVKESKQDESGMPNNRFLAERTGGTYSTLKVQPAELEDSGVYFCASSQIGGADTEAFFGQGTRLTVV.

This clone occurred a few times. The genes are TRBV28 and TRBJ2-5, with D unclear. Per germline, CDR1 MDHEN and CDR2 SYDVKM. This CDR3 has 12 residues. Trimming shortened V by 4 bases and J by 7 bases, and 10 bases separated the two germline ends. CDR3 sequence reads: CASSSSTRTQYF. DNA for the CDR3: TGTGCCAGCAGTTCCTCCACACGGACCCAGTACTTC.

The chain uses TRBV7-8 and TRBJ1-3; D remains ambiguous. Germline CDR1 and CDR2: SGHVS and FQNEAQ. Trimming took off 2 bases at V and 3 bases at J, with 17 bases between the two ends. The CDR3 is made up of 17 amino acids. The CDR3 DNA is TGTGCCAGCAGCTTAAATCCAGCATCTAAAGGTGGAAACACCATATATTTT. It yields the protein CASSLNPASKGGNTIYF.

The sample holds a few counts of this clone. The V gene is TRBV5-6, the J gene TRBJ1-3; TRBD1 matches at 7 bases. Germline V gene lookup returns CDR1 SGHDT and CDR2 YYEEEE. CDR3 length: 15 amino acids. Trimming took 2 bases from V and 0 from J; bases not matched to a gene: 2. The CDR3 sequence: CASSFEGASGNTIYF. The CDR3 DNA reads as TGTGCCAGCAGCTTCGAGGGGGCCTCTGGAAACACCATATATTTT.

This clone was counted once. V and J are TRBV27 and TRBJ2-7; 10 bases align to TRBD2. With 2 bases clipped from V and 7 bases from J, the junction kept 8 bases outside the gene matches. The CDR3 sequence is 15 residues long. Germline loops: CDR1 MNHEY, CDR2 SMNVEV (reference sequence). The CDR3 region is CASSLGLAGVLEQYF. CDR3 sequence (DNA): TGTGCCAGCAGTTTAGGGCTAGCGGGAGTCCTTGAGCAGTACTTC.

This clone was seen more than once but under ten times. The V call is TRBV7-8, the J call TRBJ2-7; the D is unclear. Germline V gene sequence: CDR1 SGHVS, CDR2 FQNEAQ. V was clipped by 6 bases and J by 0 bases, with 12 bases between them. The CDR3 is made up of 14 amino acids. Here the CDR3 DNA reads TGTGCCAGCAGTCGGGCAGGACCCTCCTACGAGCAGTACTTC. Encoded protein: CASSRAGPSYEQYF.

This rearrangement joins TRBV27 to TRBJ2-1; the match to TRBD2 covers 10 bases. J was trimmed by 7 bases and V by 3 bases; bases with no gene match: 6. The CDR3 is 15 amino acids. CDR1 and CDR2 (germline): MNHEY, SMNVEV (reference sequence). The CDR3 region has the DNA TGTGCCAGCAGTTTTTGGAAGCGGGAGGGGAATGAGCAGTTCTTC. Translated: CASSFWKREGNEQFF.

The chain is built from TRBV2 and TRBJ2-7; tentative D call: TRBD1 (5 bases). The CDR3 length is 13 residues. Trimming took off 8 bases at V and 7 bases at J, with 18 bases between the two ends. Germline values: CDR1 SNHLY, CDR2 FYNNEI. CDR3 amino acids: CASGPRAAGEQYF. The CDR3 nucleotides read TGTGCCAGCGGCCCTCGGGCGGCAGGGGAGCAGTACTTC.

The V and J genes are TRBV6-5 and TRBJ2-2, with 7 positions matching TRBD1. The trim removed 2 bases at V and 1 base at J, leaving 4 bases unmatched. CDR1 and CDR2 (germline): MNHEY, SVGAGI. CDR3 length: 16 residues. CDR3 region: CASSYQGVVNTGELFF. CDR3 DNA: TGTGCCAGCAGTTACCAGGGGGTAGTGAACACCGGGGAGCTGTTTTTT.

This rearrangement joins TRBV4-3 to TRBJ2-5, with 8 bases lining up with TRBD1. Germline values: CDR1 LGHNA, CDR2 YSLEER. The CDR3 is 14 residues long. V was clipped by 2 bases and J by 4 bases; unmatched bases: 3. The CDR3 protein is CASSQLTGGETQYF. The CDR3 DNA is TGCGCCAGCAGCCAACTAACAGGGGGAGAGACCCAGTACTTC.

This clone appeared once. The J gene is TRBJ1-2, the V gene TRBV27; D unclear. CDR1 is MNHEY, CDR2 SMNVEV, per germline (reference sequence). The CDR3 is made up of 13 amino acids. Between the trimmed V and J ends, which lost 3 bases and 5 bases, there was a span of 10 bases. The CDR3 region has the DNA TGTGCCAGCAGTTTGCGGCCTCATTATGGCTACACCTTC. It yields the protein CASSLRPHYGYTF.

The chain couples TRBV13 to TRBJ2-7; TRBD2 matches at 11 bases. The CDR3 is made up of 15 amino acids. The ends lost 0 bases at V and 7 bases at J; junction bases unmatched: 5. CDR1 is PRHDT and CDR2 is FYEKMQ in the germline V gene (reference sequence). CDR3 sequence: CASSLGSGRVREQYF. The CDR3 nucleotides are TGTGCCAGCAGCTTAGGTAGCGGGAGGGTAAGAGAGCAGTACTTC.

The chain links TRBV7-6 to TRBJ2-1; D unresolved. The germline CDR1 and CDR2 sequences are SGHVS and FNYEAQ. This CDR3 has 16 residues. V was clipped by 1 base and J by 8 bases, with 18 bases between them. CDR3 in DNA: TGTGCCAGCAGCTTAGGTCGCCTAGTATCAGGAGATGAGCAGTTCTTC. As protein: CASSLGRLVSGDEQFF.

The chain recombines TRBV6-5 with TRBJ2-1, with TRBD2 identical over 10 bases. Germline loops: CDR1 MNHEY, CDR2 SVGAGI. The CDR3 is made up of 14 amino acids. The V gene end was trimmed by 2 bases and the J gene end by 10 bases; junction bases not matched to a gene: 5. The CDR3 DNA is TGTGCCAGCAGTTACGTGACTAGCGGGCCGGAGCAGTTCTTC. Translation: CASSYVTSGPEQFF.

This clone was counted a few times. The CDR3 loop is CASSLSALDGSDTQYF. In nucleotides, the CDR3 is TGTGCCAGCAGCCTCTCAGCGCTAGATGGGTCAGATACGCAGTATTTT. This chain joins TRBV14 and TRBJ2-3; D is uncertain. The CDR3 loop spans 16 amino acids. The germline V gene encodes CDR1 SGHDN and CDR2 FVKESK. Trimming took 4 bases from V and 4 from J, leaving 18 bases between them.